This T cell receptor beta chain was sequenced for a study of cytomegalovirus exposure and HLA in healthy donors. Study-wide points: The authors judged a highly shared variant cluster likely a sequencing artifact.

This clone was seen only a few times. The antigen is unknown. V shed 0 bases, J shed 10 bases, and the junction held 5 bases outside the gene matches. Germline V gene data show CDR1 as MRHNA and CDR2 as SNTAGT. The CDR3 totals 15 residues. The PCR employed 60 Vbeta primers together with 13 Jbeta primers. TCRdb's table, derived via immunoSEQ multiplex PCR, lists solely in-frame clones and lacks some. In the table there are approximately 130,000 clones, more than 80% of which are singletons. Specimen: PBMCs. The receptor's source is a woman between 35 and 50 years old in good health and CMV-seropositive. The rearrangement uses TRBV6-4 and TRBJ2-1, with TRBD2 identical over 11 bases. The CDR3 loop is CASSDSASGGTEQFF. The CDR3 DNA reads as TGTGCCAGCAGTGACTCGGCTAGCGGGGGGACCGAGCAGTTCTTC.